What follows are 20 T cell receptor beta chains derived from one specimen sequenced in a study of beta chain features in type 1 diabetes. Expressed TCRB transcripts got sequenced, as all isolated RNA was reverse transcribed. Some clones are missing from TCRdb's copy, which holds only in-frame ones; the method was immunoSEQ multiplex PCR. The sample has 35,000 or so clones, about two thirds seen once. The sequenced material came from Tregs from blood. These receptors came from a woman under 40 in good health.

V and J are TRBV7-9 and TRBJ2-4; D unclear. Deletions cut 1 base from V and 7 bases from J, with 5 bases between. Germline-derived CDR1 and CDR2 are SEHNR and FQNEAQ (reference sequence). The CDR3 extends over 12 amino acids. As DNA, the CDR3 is TGTGCCAGCAGCTTAGGGCAGAACATTCAGTACTTC. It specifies CASSLGQNIQYF.

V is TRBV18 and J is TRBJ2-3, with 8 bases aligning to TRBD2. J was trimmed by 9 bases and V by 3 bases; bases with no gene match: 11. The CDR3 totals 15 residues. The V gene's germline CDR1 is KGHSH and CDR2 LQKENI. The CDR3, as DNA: TGTGCCAGCTCACCTAGAGCGGGAGAGGTAGGCACGCAGTATTTT. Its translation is CASSPRAGEVGTQYF.

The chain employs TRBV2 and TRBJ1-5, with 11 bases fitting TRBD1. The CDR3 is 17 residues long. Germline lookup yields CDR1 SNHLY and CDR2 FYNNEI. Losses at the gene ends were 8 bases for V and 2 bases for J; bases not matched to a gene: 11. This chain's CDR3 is CASCGDRGSVGNQPQHF. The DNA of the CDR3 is TGTGCCAGCTGTGGGGACAGGGGGTCGGTCGGCAATCAGCCCCAGCATTTT.

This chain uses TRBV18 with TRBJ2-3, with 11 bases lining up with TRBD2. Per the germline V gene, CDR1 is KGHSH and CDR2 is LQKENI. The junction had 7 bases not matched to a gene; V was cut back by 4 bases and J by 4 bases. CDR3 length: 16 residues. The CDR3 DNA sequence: TGTGCCAGCTCACAACTAGCGGGAGACGGATCAGATACGCAGTATTTT. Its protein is CASSQLAGDGSDTQYF.

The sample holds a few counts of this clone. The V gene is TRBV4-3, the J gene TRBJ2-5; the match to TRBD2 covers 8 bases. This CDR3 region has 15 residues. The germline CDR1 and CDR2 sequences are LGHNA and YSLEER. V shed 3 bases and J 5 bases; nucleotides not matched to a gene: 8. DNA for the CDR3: TGCGCCAGCAGCCAGAACCGGGAGGGCCGGGAGACCCAGTACTTC. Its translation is CASSQNREGRETQYF.

CDR3: CASSKLAGGQFF. CDR3 coding DNA: TGTGCCAGCAGTAAACTAGCGGGAGGGCAGTTCTTC. The rearrangement uses TRBV6-5 and TRBJ2-1, with 12 bases lining up with TRBD2. From germline, CDR1 is MNHEY and CDR2 SVGAGI. The V and J ends lost 5 bases and 12 bases, in that order; junction bases with no gene match: 2. CDR3 length equals 12 residues.

The CDR3 DNA sequence: TGTGCCAGCAGCTTAACGGGAGGGACTGGGGCCAACGTCCTGACTTTC. This codes for CASSLTGGTGANVLTF. The rearrangement uses TRBV7-3 and TRBJ2-6; 7 bases line up with TRBD2. J lost 2 bases, V lost 0 bases, and 1 base had no gene match. Per germline, CDR1 SGHTA and CDR2 FQGTGA. The CDR3 covers 16 residues.

This CDR3 reads CASSQGAGRGTQYF. CDR3 coding DNA: TGCGCCAGCAGCCAAGGGGCCGGGAGGGGGACCCAGTACTTC. This chain uses TRBV4-3 with TRBJ2-5, with TRBD2 matching 8 bases. Germline lookup yields CDR1 LGHNA and CDR2 YSLEER. V lost 1 base and J lost 7; bases outside the gene matches: 5. The CDR3 loop spans 14 amino acids.

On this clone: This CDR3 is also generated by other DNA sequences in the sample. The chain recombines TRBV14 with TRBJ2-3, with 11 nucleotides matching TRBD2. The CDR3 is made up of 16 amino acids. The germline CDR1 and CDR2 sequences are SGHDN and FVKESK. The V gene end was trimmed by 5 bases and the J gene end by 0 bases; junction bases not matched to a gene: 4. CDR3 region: CASSRRTSGSTDTQYF. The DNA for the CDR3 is TGTGCCAGCAGCAGACGGACTAGCGGGAGCACAGATACGCAGTATTTT.

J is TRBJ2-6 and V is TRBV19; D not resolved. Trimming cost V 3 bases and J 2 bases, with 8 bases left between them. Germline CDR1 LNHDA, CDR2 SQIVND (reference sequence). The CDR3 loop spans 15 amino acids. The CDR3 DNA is TGTGCCAGTAGTATGCCTACAGCTGGGGCCAACGTCCTGACTTTC. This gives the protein CASSMPTAGANVLTF.

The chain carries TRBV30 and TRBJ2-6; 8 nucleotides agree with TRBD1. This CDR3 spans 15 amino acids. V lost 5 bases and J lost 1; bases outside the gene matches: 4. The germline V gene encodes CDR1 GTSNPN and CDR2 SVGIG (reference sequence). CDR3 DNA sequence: TGTGCCTGGCGGACAGGGTGGTCTGGGGCCAACGTCCTGACTTTC. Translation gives CAWRTGWSGANVLTF. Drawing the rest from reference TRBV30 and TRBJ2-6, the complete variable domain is SQTIHQWPATLVQPVGSPLSLECTVEGTSNPNLYWYRQAAGRGLQLLFYSVGIGQISSEVPQNLSASRPQDRQFILSSKKLLLSDSGFYLCAWRTGWSGANVLTFGAGSRLTVL.

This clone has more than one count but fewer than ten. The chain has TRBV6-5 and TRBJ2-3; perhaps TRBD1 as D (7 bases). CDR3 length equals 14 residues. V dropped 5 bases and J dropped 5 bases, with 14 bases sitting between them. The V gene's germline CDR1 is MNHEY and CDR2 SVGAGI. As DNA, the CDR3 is TGTGCCAGCAGTGAGGGGGCGGGAATAGATACGCAGTATTTT. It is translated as CASSEGAGIDTQYF.

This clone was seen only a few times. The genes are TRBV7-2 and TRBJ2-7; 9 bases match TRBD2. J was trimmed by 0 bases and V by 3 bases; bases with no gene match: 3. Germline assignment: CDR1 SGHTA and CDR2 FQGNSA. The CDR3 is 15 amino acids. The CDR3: CASSFPSGASYEQYF. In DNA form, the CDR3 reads TGTGCCAGCAGCTTCCCTAGCGGGGCCTCCTACGAGCAGTACTTC.

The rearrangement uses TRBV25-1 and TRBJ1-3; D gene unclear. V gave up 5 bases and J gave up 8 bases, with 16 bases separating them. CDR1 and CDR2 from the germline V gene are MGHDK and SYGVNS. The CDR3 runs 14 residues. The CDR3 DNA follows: TGTGCCAGCAGTCGAACCGAGCTAGGTGACACCATATATTTT. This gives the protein CASSRTELGDTIYF.

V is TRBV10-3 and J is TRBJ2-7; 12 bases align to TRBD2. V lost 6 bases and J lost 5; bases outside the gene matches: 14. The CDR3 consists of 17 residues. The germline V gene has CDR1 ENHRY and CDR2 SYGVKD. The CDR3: CAISLTSGSFITHEQYF. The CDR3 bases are TGTGCCATCAGCCTGACTAGCGGGAGTTTTATTACCCACGAGCAGTACTTC.

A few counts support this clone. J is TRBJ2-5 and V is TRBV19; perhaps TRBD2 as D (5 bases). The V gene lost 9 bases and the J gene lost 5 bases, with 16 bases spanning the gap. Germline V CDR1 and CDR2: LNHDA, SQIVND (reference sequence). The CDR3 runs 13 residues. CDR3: CASQSTRGETQYF. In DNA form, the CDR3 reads TGTGCCAGCCAATCGACCCGAGGGGAGACCCAGTACTTC.

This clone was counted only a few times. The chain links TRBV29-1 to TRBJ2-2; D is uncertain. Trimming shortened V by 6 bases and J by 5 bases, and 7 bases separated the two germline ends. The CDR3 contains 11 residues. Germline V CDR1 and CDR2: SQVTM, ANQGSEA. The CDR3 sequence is CSVLQTGELFF. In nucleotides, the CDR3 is TGCAGCGTCTTACAGACCGGGGAGCTGTTTTTT.

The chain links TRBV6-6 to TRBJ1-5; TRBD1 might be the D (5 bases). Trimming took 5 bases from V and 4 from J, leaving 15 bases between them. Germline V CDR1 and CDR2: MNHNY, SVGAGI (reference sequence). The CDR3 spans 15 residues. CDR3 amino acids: CASSQTRGQNQPQHF. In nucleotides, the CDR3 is TGTGCCAGCAGTCAGACTAGGGGTCAGAATCAGCCCCAGCATTTT.

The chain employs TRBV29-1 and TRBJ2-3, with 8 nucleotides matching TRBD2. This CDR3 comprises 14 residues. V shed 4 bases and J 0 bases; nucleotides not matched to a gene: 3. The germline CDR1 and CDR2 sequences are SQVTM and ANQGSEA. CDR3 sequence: CSVVERESTDTQYF. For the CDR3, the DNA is TGCAGCGTTGTAGAGCGGGAGAGCACAGATACGCAGTATTTT.

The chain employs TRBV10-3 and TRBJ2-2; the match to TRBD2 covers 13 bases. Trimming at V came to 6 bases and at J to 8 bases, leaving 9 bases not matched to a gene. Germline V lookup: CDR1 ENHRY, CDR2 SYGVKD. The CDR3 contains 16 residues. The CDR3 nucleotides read TGTGCCATCAGGGTTGGACTAGCGGGAGCAACTGGGGAGCTGTTTTTT. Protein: CAIRVGLAGATGELFF.